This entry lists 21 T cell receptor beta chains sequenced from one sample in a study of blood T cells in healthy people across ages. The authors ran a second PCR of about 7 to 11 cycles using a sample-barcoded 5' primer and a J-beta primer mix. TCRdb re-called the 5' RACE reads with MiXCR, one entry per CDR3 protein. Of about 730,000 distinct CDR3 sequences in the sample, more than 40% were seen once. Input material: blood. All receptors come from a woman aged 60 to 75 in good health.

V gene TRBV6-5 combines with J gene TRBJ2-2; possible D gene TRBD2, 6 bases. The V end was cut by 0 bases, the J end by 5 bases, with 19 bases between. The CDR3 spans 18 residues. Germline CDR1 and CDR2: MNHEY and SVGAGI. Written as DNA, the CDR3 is TGTGCCAGCAGTTACTCGCTAGGAGGGAGAATCGAGACCGGGGAGCTGTTTTTT. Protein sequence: CASSYSLGGRIETGELFF.

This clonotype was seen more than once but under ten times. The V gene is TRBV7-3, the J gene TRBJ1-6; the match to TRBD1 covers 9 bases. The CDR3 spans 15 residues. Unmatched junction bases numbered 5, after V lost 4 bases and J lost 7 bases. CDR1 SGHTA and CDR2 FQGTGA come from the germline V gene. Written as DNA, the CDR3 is TGTGCCAGCAGCTCCTCTGGGACAGGGAATTCACCCCTCCACTTT. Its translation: CASSSSGTGNSPLHF.

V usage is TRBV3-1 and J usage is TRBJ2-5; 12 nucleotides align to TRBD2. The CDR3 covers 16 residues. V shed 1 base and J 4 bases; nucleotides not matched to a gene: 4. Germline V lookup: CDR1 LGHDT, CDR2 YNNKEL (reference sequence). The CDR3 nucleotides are TGTGCCAGCAGCCAAGCTGTACTAGCGGGAGGAGAGACCCAGTACTTC. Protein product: CASSQAVLAGGETQYF.

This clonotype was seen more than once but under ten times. The CDR3 DNA follows: TGCAGTGCTAGAGAAGGGGTAAACTATGGCTACACCTTC. The encoded protein is CSAREGVNYGYTF. The chain uses TRBV20-1 and TRBJ1-2; D might be TRBD1 (5 bases). The CDR3 is made up of 13 amino acids. The germline gives CDR1 DFQATT, CDR2 SNEGSKA (reference sequence). Trimming removed 0 bases at V and 2 bases at J, with 7 bases between.

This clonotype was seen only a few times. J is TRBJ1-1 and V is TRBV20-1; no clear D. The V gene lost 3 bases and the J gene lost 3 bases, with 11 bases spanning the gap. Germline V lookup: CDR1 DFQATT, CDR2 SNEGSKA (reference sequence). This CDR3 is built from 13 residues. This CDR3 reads CSARTQRDTEAFF. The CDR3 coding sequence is TGCAGTGCTAGGACCCAGAGGGACACTGAAGCTTTCTTT.

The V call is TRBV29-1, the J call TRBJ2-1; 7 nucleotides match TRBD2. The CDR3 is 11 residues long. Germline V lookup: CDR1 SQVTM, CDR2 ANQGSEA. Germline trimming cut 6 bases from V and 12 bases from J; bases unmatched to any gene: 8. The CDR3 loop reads CSVGGSGGQFF. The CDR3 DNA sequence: TGCAGCGTCGGGGGGTCTGGTGGGCAGTTCTTC.

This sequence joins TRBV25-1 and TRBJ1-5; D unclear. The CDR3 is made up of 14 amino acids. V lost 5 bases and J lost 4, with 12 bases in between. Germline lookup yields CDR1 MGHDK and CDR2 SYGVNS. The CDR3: CASSPFGRNQPQHF. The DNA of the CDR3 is TGTGCCAGCAGTCCGTTTGGCAGGAATCAGCCCCAGCATTTT.

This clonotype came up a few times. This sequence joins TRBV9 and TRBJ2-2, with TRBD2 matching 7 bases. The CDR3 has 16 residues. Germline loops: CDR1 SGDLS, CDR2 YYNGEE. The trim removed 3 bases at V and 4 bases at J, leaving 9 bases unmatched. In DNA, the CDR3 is TGTGCCAGCAGCGCACGCGGGACTACCATCACCGGGGAGCTGTTTTTT. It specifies CASSARGTTITGELFF.

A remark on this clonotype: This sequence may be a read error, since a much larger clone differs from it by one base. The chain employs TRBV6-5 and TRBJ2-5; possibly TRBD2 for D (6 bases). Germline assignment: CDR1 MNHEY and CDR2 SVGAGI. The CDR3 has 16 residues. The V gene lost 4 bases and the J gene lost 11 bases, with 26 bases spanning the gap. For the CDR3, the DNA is TGTGCCAGCAGTTCGCGACTCGGGACGGAGGACTATGAGCAGTACTTC. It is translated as CASSSRLGTEDYEQYF.

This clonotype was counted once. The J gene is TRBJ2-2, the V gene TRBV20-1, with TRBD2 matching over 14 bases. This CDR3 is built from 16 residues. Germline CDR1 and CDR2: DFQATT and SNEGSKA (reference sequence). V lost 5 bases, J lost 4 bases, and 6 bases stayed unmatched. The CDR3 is CSARLTSGRATGELFF. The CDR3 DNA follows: TGCAGTGCTCGTTTGACTAGCGGGAGGGCCACCGGGGAGCTGTTTTTT.

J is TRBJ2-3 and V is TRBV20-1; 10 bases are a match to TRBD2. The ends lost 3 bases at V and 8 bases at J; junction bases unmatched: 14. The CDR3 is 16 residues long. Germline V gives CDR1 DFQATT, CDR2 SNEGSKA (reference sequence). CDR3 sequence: CSARARPAGGPVTQYF. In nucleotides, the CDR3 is TGCAGTGCTAGGGCTCGACCAGCGGGAGGGCCGGTTACGCAGTATTTT.

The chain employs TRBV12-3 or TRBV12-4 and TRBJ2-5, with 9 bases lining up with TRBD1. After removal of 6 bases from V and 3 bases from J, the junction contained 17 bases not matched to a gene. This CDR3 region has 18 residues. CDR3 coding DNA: TGTGCCAGCAGCCTAAATTCCGGGACAGGGCCCCTCAAAGAGACCCAGTACTTC. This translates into CASSLNSGTGPLKETQYF.

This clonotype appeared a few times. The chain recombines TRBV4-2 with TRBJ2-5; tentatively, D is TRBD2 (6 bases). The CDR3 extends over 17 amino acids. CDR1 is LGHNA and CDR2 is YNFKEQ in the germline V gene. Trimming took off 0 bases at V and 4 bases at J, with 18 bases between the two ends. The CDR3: CASSQEGSGGTIETQYF. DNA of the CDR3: TGTGCCAGCAGCCAAGAGGGCTCCGGGGGAACGATAGAGACCCAGTACTTC.

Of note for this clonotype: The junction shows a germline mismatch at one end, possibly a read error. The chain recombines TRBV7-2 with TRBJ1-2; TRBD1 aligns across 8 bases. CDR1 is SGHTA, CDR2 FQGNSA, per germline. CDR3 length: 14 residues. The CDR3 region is CASSTGQASVGCTF. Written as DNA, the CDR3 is TGTGCCAGCAGCACGGGACAGGCGTCGGTTGGCTGCACCTTC. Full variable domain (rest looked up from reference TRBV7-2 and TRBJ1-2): GAGVSQSPSNKVTEKGKDVELRCDPISGHTALYWYRQSLGQGLEFLIYFQGNSAPDKSGLPSDRFSAERTGGSVSTLTIQRTQQEDSAVYLCASSTGQASVGCTFGSGTRLTVV.

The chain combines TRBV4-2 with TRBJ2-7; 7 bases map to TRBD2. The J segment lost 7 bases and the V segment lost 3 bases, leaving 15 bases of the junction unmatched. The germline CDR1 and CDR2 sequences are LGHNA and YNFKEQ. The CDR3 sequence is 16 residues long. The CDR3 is CASSHGDERGYNEQYF. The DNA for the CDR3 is TGTGCCAGCAGCCATGGAGACGAGCGGGGTTACAATGAGCAGTACTTC.

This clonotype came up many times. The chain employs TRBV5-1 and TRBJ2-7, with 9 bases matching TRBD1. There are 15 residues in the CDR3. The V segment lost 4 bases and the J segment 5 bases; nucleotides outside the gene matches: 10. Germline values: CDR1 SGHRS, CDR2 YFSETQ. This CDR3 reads CASSPPGTGTNEQYF. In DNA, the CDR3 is TGCGCCAGCAGCCCCCCCGGGACAGGGACTAACGAGCAGTACTTC.

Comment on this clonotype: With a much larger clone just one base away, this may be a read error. DNA for the CDR3: TGCGCCAGCAGCCGGGGGACAGGGGCAGGGGAAAAACTGTTTTTT. Translating gives CASSRGTGAGEKLFF. This chain connects TRBV4-3 to TRBJ1-4, with TRBD1 matching over 10 bases. The germline V gene has CDR1 LGHNA and CDR2 YSLEER. Germline trimming cut 4 bases from V and 8 bases from J; bases unmatched to any gene: 7. The CDR3 totals 15 residues.

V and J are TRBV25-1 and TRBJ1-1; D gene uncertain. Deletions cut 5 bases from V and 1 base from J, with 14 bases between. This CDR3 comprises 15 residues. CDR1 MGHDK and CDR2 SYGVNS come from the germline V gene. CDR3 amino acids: CASSSQTPTNTEAFF. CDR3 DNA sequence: TGTGCCAGCAGTTCCCAGACACCGACGAACACTGAAGCTTTCTTT.

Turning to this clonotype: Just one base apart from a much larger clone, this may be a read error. The CDR3 reads CAGSLSSPLITDTQYF. The CDR3 DNA reads TGTGCCGGCAGCCTATCCTCCCCTCTTATCACAGATACGCAGTATTTT. The gene calls are TRBV13 and TRBJ2-3; D gene uncertain. CDR3 length equals 16 residues. The germline CDR1 and CDR2 sequences are PRHDT and FYEKMQ (reference sequence).

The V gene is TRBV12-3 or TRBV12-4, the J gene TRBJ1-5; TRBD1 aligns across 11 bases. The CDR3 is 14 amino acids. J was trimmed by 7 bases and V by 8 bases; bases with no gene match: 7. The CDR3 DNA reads TGTGCCAGCGGAGGACAGGGGGCAGGGCAGCCCCAGCATTTT. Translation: CASGGQGAGQPQHF.

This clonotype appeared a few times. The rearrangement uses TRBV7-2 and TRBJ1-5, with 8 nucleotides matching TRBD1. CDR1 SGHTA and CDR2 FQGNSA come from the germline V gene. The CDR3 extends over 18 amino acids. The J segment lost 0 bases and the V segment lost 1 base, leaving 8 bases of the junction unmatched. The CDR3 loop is CASSLDAGGGYSNQPQHF. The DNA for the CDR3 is TGTGCCAGCAGCTTAGATGCAGGGGGCGGTTATAGCAATCAGCCCCAGCATTTT.